This T cell receptor (beta chain) was sequenced in a study of CXCR3-negative and CXCR3-positive naive CD8 T cells. Study at large: The dataset comprises some 150 million TRB reads in total, with about 1.5 +/- 0.3 million reads per library. Points from the study as a whole: Memory CD8+ cells showed much lower diversity, while both naive subsets were comparably high.

About this clonotype: Its antigen is unidentified.

UMI-labeled 5' RACE yielded the TRB cDNA libraries. TCRdb re-called the 5' RACE reads; every CDR3 protein appears as one record, without DNA. This table holds some 56,000 distinct CDR3 sequences. Germline V gene data show CDR1 as SGHDT and CDR2 as YYEEEE. The length of the CDR3 is 15 residues. Sequencing used memory CD8+ T cells from blood. The gene calls are TRBV5-6 and TRBJ2-1; TCRdb reports TRBD1, a call that lacks DNA to check it against. The receptor's source is a human donor in good health. Some clones in this sample may be carry-over from other donors' samples. Here the CDR3 reads CASSLGQGPGNEQFF.